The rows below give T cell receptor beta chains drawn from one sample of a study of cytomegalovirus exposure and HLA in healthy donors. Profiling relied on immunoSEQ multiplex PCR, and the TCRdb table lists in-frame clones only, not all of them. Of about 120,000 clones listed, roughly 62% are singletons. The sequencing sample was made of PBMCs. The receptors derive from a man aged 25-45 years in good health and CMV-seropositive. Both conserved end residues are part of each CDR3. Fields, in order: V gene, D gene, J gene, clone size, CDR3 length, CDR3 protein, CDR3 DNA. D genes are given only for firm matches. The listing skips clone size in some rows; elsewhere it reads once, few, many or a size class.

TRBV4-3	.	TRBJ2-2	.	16	CASSQDGGWGTGELFF	TGCGCCAGCAGCCAAGATGGGGGGTGGGGCACCGGGGAGCTGTTTTTT
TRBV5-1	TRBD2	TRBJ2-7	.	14	CASAGTSGNYEQYF	TGCGCCAGCGCCGGGACTAGCGGGAACTACGAGCAGTACTTC
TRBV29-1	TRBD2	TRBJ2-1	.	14	CSAATSGTLSEQFF	TGCAGCGCAGCGACTAGCGGGACTTTGAGTGAGCAGTTCTTC
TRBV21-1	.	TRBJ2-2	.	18	CASSKRKRAQEETGELFF	TGTGCCAGCAGCAAAAGGAAACGCGCGCAGGAAGAAACCGGGGAGCTGTTTTTT
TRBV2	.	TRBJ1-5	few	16	CASSAGQEISNQPQHF	TGTGCCAGCAGTGCAGGACAAGAGATTAGCAATCAGCCCCAGCATTTT
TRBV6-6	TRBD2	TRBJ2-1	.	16	CASSATPGLAGLTQFF	TGTGCCAGCAGTGCAACACCGGGACTAGCGGGATTAACGCAGTTCTTC
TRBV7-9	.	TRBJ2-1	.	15	CASSLIYTRGNEQFF	TGTGCCAGCAGCTTAATCTATACGAGGGGGAATGAGCAGTTCTTC
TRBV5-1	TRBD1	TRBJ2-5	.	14	CASSVNRGGETQYF	TGCGCCAGCAGCGTTAACAGGGGCGGAGAGACCCAGTACTTC
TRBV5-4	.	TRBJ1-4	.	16	CASSHGTPSTNEKLFF	TGTGCCAGCAGCCACGGGACTCCGTCAACTAATGAAAAACTGTTTTTT
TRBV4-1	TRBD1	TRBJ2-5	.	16	CASSPGTGVRGETQYF	TGCGCCAGCAGCCCCGGGACAGGGGTCCGCGGGGAGACCCAGTACTTC
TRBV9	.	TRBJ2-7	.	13	CASGDSSSYEQYF	TGTGCCAGCGGGGACTCGAGCTCCTACGAGCAGTACTTC
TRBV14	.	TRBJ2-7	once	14	CASSGQRITYEQYF	TGTGCCAGCAGCGGACAGCGTATTACCTACGAGCAGTATTTC
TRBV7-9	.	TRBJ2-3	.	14	CASSHWGTPDTQYF	TGTGCCAGCAGCCATTGGGGGACTCCAGATACGCAGTATTTT
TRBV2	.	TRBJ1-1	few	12	CASNTGYTEAFF	TGTGCCAGCAACACAGGGTACACTGAAGCTTTCTTT
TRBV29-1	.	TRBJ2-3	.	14	CSVVEGTSTDTQYF	TGCAGCGTTGTGGAGGGAACTAGCACAGATACGCAGTATTTT
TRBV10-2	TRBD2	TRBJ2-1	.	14	CASSGSSGLNEQFF	TGCGCCAGCAGTGGCTCTAGCGGTTTGAATGAGCAGTTCTTC
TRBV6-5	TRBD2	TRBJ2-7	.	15	CASSYMAGGPHEQYF	TGTGCCAGCAGTTATATGGCGGGAGGGCCTCACGAGCAGTACTTC